Sequencing of this T cell receptor beta chain was carried out in a study of OX40 agonist ivuxolimab in advanced cancers. Method: immunoSEQ multiplex PCR; TCRdb's copy keeps in-frame clones and lacks some. The sample lists about 82,000 clones, 90% to 95% occurring once. General study points: The authors did not determine the antigen specificity of the expanded peripheral T cells. Patients with a partial response at 0.1-3.0 mg/kg had among the lowest clonal expansion. It was also the case that some nonresponders had low normalized T-cell clonal expansion.

Concerning this clone: Antigen: not known.

CDR1 and CDR2 (germline): SQVTM, ANQGSEA. The V segment lost 6 bases and the J segment 1 base; nucleotides outside the gene matches: 15. CDR3 length: 17 residues. The rearrangement links TRBV29-1 to TRBJ2-5; 9 bases are a match to TRBD1. The sequence was collected from an adult with an advanced solid tumor such as melanoma, head and neck, liver or kidney cancer. The sample consisted of CD4+ or CD8+ T cells sorted from blood, taken in a trial of the OX40 agonist ivuxolimab. The CDR3 bases are TGCAGCGTCCGCACCGGACAGGGGATCTTGGGCCAAGAGACCCAGTACTTC. Translating it yields CSVRTGQGILGQETQYF.